This TCR beta chain emerged from a study of shared clonotypes between healthy human individuals. This CDR3 comprises 15 residues. The V gene lost 1 base and the J gene lost 7 bases, with 15 bases spanning the gap. Looked up from germline, CDR1 is SGHTA and CDR2 is FQGNSA. An assay was performed, and its level was deep. The assay was immunoSEQ multiplex PCR, and TCRdb's table has in-frame clones only and misses some. This sample has about 960,000 clones; approximately 80% occur once, and the top ten carry about 1.5%. This TCR came from a man aged 18 to 29 in good health. Input material: memory CD4+ T cells sorted from blood. The sample's subset: CD45RA-negative fraction. The chain couples TRBV7-2 to TRBJ2-3; D is possibly TRBD2 (5 bases). The CDR3 nucleotides are TGTGCCAGCAGCTTAGTCGGCGGGTGGCTAAATACGCAGTATTTT. It specifies CASSLVGGWLNTQYF.